The next 17 T cell receptor beta chains were all read from a single sample in a study of OX40 agonist ivuxolimab in advanced cancers. The repertoire was sequenced with immunoSEQ multiplex PCR; TCRdb's copy has only in-frame clones and lacks some. The profile shows fewer than 55,000 clones, approximately 80% of them singletons. The sequencing here drew on CD4+ or CD8+ T cells sorted from blood, taken in a trial of the OX40 agonist ivuxolimab. The source is an adult with an advanced solid tumor such as melanoma, head and neck, liver or kidney cancer.

The rearrangement joins TRBV4-1 to TRBJ2-1; either TRBD1 or TRBD2 may fit D (5 bases each). In germline, CDR1 is MGHRA, CDR2 YSYEKL. The CDR3 has 15 amino acids. Trimming removed 1 base from V and 8 bases from J, with 15 bases in between. CDR3 DNA sequence: TGCGCCAGCAGCCAAGGGGGCCCGGGGCGCGATGAGCAGTTCTTC. Encoded protein: CASSQGGPGRDEQFF.

The rearrangement links TRBV30 to TRBJ1-5; 7 bases fit TRBD1. CDR1 and CDR2 (germline): GTSNPN, SVGIG (reference sequence). This CDR3 has 18 residues. V dropped 0 bases and J dropped 2; count of bases not matched to a gene: 13. CDR3 nucleotides: TGTGCCTGGAGTGTGATAGGAGCCCTCGGACAGGGCAATCAGCCCCAGCATTTT. Residues: CAWSVIGALGQGNQPQHF. The full variable domain, with the rest looked up from reference TRBV30 and TRBJ1-5, is SQTIHQWPATLVQPVGSPLSLECTVEGTSNPNLYWYRQAAGRGLQLLFYSVGIGQISSEVPQNLSASRPQDRQFILSSKKLLLSDSGFYLCAWSVIGALGQGNQPQHFGDGTRLSIL.

The chain is built from TRBV15 and TRBJ1-1; D gene ambiguous. Germline CDR1 reads LNHNV; CDR2 reads YYDKDF (reference sequence). The CDR3 is made up of 14 amino acids. The V gene lost 4 bases and the J gene lost 5 bases, with 14 bases spanning the gap. The CDR3 spells CATSTQRGLTEAFF. CDR3 coding DNA: TGTGCCACCAGCACTCAAAGAGGGTTGACTGAAGCTTTCTTT.

The J gene is TRBJ2-7, the V gene TRBV19, with unresolved D. This CDR3 spans 16 amino acids. V shed 3 bases and J shed 1 base, with 16 bases lying between them. Germline V gene sequence: CDR1 LNHDA, CDR2 SQIVND (reference sequence). The CDR3 loop reads CASSISLMPGSYEQYF. The CDR3 bases are TGTGCCAGTAGTATCTCCCTAATGCCGGGTTCCTACGAGCAGTACTTC.

In its sample, this clone is medium-sized. The V gene is TRBV19, the J gene TRBJ1-5, with D perhaps TRBD1 (5 bases). V was pared by 8 bases and J by 1 base, with 12 bases between. CDR3 length equals 14 residues. CDR1 LNHDA and CDR2 SQIVND come from the germline V gene (reference sequence). CDR3 sequence (DNA): TGTGCCAGTGGTCCGGGGGACAGCAATCAGCCCCAGCATTTT. Protein product: CASGPGDSNQPQHF.

CDR3 sequence (DNA): TGTGCCAGCAGCTCAAAAAACAGGGCGACTAGCACTGAAGCTTTCTTT. Protein sequence: CASSSKNRATSTEAFF. V usage is TRBV5-4 and J usage is TRBJ1-1; a possible D gene is TRBD1 (6 bases). Trimming cost V 3 bases and J 4 bases, with 19 bases left between them. The CDR3 has 16 amino acids. CDR1 is SGHNT, CDR2 YYREEE, per germline (reference sequence). The full variable domain, completed using reference TRBV5-4 and TRBJ1-1, is ETGVTQSPTHLIKTRGQQVTLRCSSQSGHNTVSWYQQALGQGPQFIFQYYREEENGRGNFPPRFSGLQFPNYSSELNVNALELDDSALYLCASSSKNRATSTEAFFGQGTRLTVV.

The rearrangement links TRBV5-4 to TRBJ1-1, with D tentatively TRBD1 (5 bases). The CDR3 has 14 residues. V shed 4 bases and J shed 2 bases, with 12 bases lying between them. Germline-derived CDR1 and CDR2 are SGHNT and YYREEE (reference sequence). The CDR3 reads CASSEGRRNTEAFF. CDR3 DNA: TGTGCCAGCAGCGAGGGACGGCGAAACACTGAAGCTTTCTTT.

This clone was seen only once. V is TRBV4-1 and J is TRBJ2-2, with D perhaps matching TRBD1 (6 bases). V was cut by 1 base and J by 2 bases, with 17 bases left in between. The CDR3 loop spans 18 amino acids. Per the germline V gene, CDR1 is MGHRA and CDR2 is YSYEKL. The CDR3 DNA reads TGCGCCAGCAGCCAAGGAGGGGGACGGCGACTAAACACCGGGGAGCTGTTTTTT. This translates into CASSQGGGRRLNTGELFF.

The J gene is TRBJ1-4, the V gene TRBV5-1; 9 bases agree with TRBD1. The CDR3 is 14 residues long. Germline CDR1 reads SGHRS; CDR2 reads YFSETQ. The V gene end was trimmed by 4 bases and the J gene end by 6 bases; junction bases not matched to a gene: 4. The CDR3 protein is CASSRQGDDEKLFF. CDR3 DNA sequence: TGCGCCAGCAGCCGACAGGGGGATGATGAAAAACTGTTTTTT.

In this sample, this clone turned up a few times. V usage is TRBV5-6 and J usage is TRBJ1-2; D call uncertain. Germline-derived CDR1 and CDR2 are SGHDT and YYEEEE. The CDR3 consists of 16 residues. Trimming cost V 4 bases and J 4 bases, with 20 bases left between them. The CDR3 is CASSRDAHGTIYGYTF. The CDR3 DNA reads TGTGCCAGCAGCAGAGACGCACACGGAACTATCTATGGCTACACCTTC.

The CDR3 bases are TGCGCCAGCAGCCCCCACCCCGCCGGAGCCTCTGGAAACACCATATATTTT. Amino acids: CASSPHPAGASGNTIYF. The V and J genes are TRBV4-1 and TRBJ1-3, with D hard to call. Germline CDR1 and CDR2: MGHRA and YSYEKL. The CDR3 is 17 amino acids. Between the trimmed V and J ends, which lost 4 bases and 0 bases, there was a span of 16 bases.

The chain couples TRBV6-1 to TRBJ1-6; D is ambiguous. This CDR3 has 14 residues. Per germline, CDR1 MNHNS and CDR2 SASEGT. Trimming removed 10 bases from V and 8 bases from J, with 18 bases in between. In DNA, the CDR3 is TGTGCCACCAAGGGCCTTTCGGCGTATTCACCCCTCCACTTT. Its translation is CATKGLSAYSPLHF.

This chain joins TRBV7-9 and TRBJ2-2; D gene ambiguous. Germline V gene lookup returns CDR1 SEHNR and CDR2 FQNEAQ (reference sequence). This CDR3 spans 13 amino acids. V was cut by 1 base and J by 6 bases, with 6 bases left in between. The CDR3 DNA is TGTGCCAGCAGCTTAGATGGGCCCGGGGAGCTGTTTTTT. Amino acids: CASSLDGPGELFF.

The chain recombines TRBV4-1 with TRBJ2-7; 11 bases are a match to TRBD2. J lost 12 bases, V lost 0 bases, and 13 bases had no gene match. The CDR3 sequence is 16 residues long. Germline CDR1 is MGHRA and CDR2 is YSYEKL. CDR3 residues: CASSQDITSGSLQRYF. CDR3 coding DNA: TGCGCCAGCAGCCAAGATATAACTAGCGGGAGCTTACAGCGGTACTTC.

This clone came up a few times. CDR3 sequence reads: CASSQDLTSGRFSEQYF. As DNA, the CDR3 is TGCGCCAGCAGCCAAGATTTAACTAGCGGGAGATTTAGCGAGCAGTACTTC. The chain carries TRBV4-1 and TRBJ2-7, with TRBD2 matching over 11 bases. This CDR3 is 17 amino acids long. The germline gives CDR1 MGHRA, CDR2 YSYEKL. V shed 0 bases, J shed 6 bases, and the junction held 10 bases outside the gene matches.

This rearrangement joins TRBV4-1 to TRBJ2-7, with D hard to call. Trimming removed 5 bases at V and 1 base at J, with 3 bases between. The CDR3 length is 11 residues. The germline CDR1 and CDR2 sequences are MGHRA and YSYEKL. CDR3 nucleotide sequence: TGCGCCAGCAGCTATTCCTACGAGCAGTACTTC. Residues: CASSYSYEQYF.

The V call is TRBV5-1, the J call TRBJ1-2; D is uncertain. V was cut by 1 base and J by 0 bases, with 10 bases left in between. CDR3 length equals 15 residues. The germline CDR1 and CDR2 sequences are SGHRS and YFSETQ. The CDR3 here is CASSLSAGANYGYTF. CDR3 bases: TGCGCCAGCAGCTTGTCGGCCGGAGCTAACTATGGCTACACCTTC.